These 10 T cell receptor beta chains were all obtained from the same sample, sequenced in a study of CD8+ T cells in alopecia areata. Extraction and reverse transcription of RNA yielded cDNA as the sequencing template. TCRdb's copy holds only in-frame clones and misses some; the assay was immunoSEQ multiplex PCR. The table shows 90,000 to 150,000 clones, with 35% to 40% occurring only once. The sample taken for sequencing was CD4+ T cells sorted from blood. These TCRs come from a human donor with alopecia areata.

The genes are TRBV29-1 and TRBJ1-1; the D is unclear. V shed 7 bases and J shed 5 bases, with 14 bases lying between them. Germline V gives CDR1 SQVTM, CDR2 ANQGSEA. The CDR3 covers 12 residues. The CDR3 DNA reads as TGCAGCGCCAGGCCCGGCGGGACTGAAGCTTTCTTT. This sequence encodes CSARPGGTEAFF.

This clone was picked up a small number of times. The rearrangement joins TRBV5-1 to TRBJ1-5, with D unclear. This CDR3 is 14 amino acids long. Germline lookup yields CDR1 SGHRS and CDR2 YFSETQ. V lost 0 bases and J lost 3, with 7 bases in between. The CDR3 DNA reads TGCGCCAGCAGCTTGGGAGACAACAATCAGCCCCAGCATTTT. Encoded protein: CASSLGDNNQPQHF. Full variable domain (remainder filled in from reference TRBV5-1 and TRBJ1-5): KAGVTQTPRYLIKTRGQQVTLSCSPISGHRSVSWYQQTPGQGLQFLFEYFSETQRNKGNFPGRFSGRQFSNSRSEMNVSTLELGDSALYLCASSLGDNNQPQHFGDGTRLSIL.

This clone has a count of ten or more. The chain recombines TRBV10-3 with TRBJ1-4; possible D gene TRBD1, 5 bases. This CDR3 has 14 residues. Germline V gives CDR1 ENHRY, CDR2 SYGVKD. V lost 2 bases and J 8 bases, leaving 12 bases between the germline ends. CDR3 bases: TGTGCCATCAGTGAGCCCAGGGCAGGGGAAAAACTGTTTTTT. Protein: CAISEPRAGEKLFF.

This clone has a handful of counts. The J gene is TRBJ2-3, the V gene TRBV7-9; D ambiguous. The V gene lost 3 bases and the J gene lost 4 bases, with 8 bases spanning the gap. This CDR3 spans 13 amino acids. Germline CDR1 reads SEHNR; CDR2 reads FQNEAQ (reference sequence). This CDR3 is CASSFGSADTQYF. In DNA form, the CDR3 reads TGTGCCAGCAGCTTCGGTTCCGCAGATACGCAGTATTTT. The variable domain in full, completed from reference TRBV7-9 and TRBJ2-3, reads DTGVSQNPRHKITKRGQNVTFRCDPISEHNRLYWYRQTLGQGPEFLTYFQNEAQLEKSRLLSDRFSAERPKGSFSTLEIQRTEQGDSAMYLCASSFGSADTQYFGPGTRLTVL.

This clone is a singleton in its sample. Other DNA sequences of this sample code for an identical CDR3. This chain joins TRBV30 and TRBJ1-1; D may be TRBD1 (6 bases). This CDR3 has 13 amino acids. Germline loops: CDR1 GTSNPN, CDR2 SVGIG (reference sequence). Trimming shortened V by 1 base and J by 2 bases, and 8 bases separated the two germline ends. The CDR3 DNA reads as TGTGCCTGGAGTGCGGGGGCCAACACTGAAGCTTTCTTT. Protein sequence: CAWSAGANTEAFF. The full variable domain, its missing parts supplied by reference TRBV30 and TRBJ1-1, is SQTIHQWPATLVQPVGSPLSLECTVEGTSNPNLYWYRQAAGRGLQLLFYSVGIGQISSEVPQNLSASRPQDRQFILSSKKLLLSDSGFYLCAWSAGANTEAFFGQGTRLTVV.

This clone was seen a few times. The V gene is TRBV7-9, the J gene TRBJ1-2, with 7 bases lining up with TRBD1. J lost 7 bases, V lost 3 bases, and 8 bases had no gene match. CDR1 SEHNR and CDR2 FQNEAQ come from the germline V gene (reference sequence). The CDR3 covers 14 residues. CDR3 protein: CASSLDDRASGYTF. CDR3 bases: TGTGCCAGCAGCTTGGACGACAGGGCTTCTGGCTACACCTTC.

This clone was seen a handful of times. The V call is TRBV4-1, the J call TRBJ2-3; either TRBD1 or TRBD2 may fit D (5 bases each). This CDR3 has 15 residues. Trimming shortened V by 5 bases and J by 3 bases, and 15 bases separated the two germline ends. The germline CDR1 and CDR2 sequences are MGHRA and YSYEKL. CDR3 in amino acids: CASSSVGRETDTQYF. For the CDR3, the DNA is TGCGCCAGCAGCTCGGTTGGCAGGGAGACAGATACGCAGTATTTT.

The chain is built from TRBV2 and TRBJ2-1; 12 nucleotides agree with TRBD2. This CDR3 is built from 14 residues. After removal of 10 bases from V and 4 bases from J, the junction contained 5 bases not matched to a gene. Looked up from germline, CDR1 is SNHLY and CDR2 is FYNNEI. CDR3 amino acids: CATSTSGRYNEQFF. CDR3 sequence (DNA): TGTGCCACCTCTACTAGCGGGAGGTACAATGAGCAGTTCTTC. Full variable domain (rest looked up from reference TRBV2 and TRBJ2-1): EPEVTQTPSHQVTQMGQEVILRCVPISNHLYFYWYRQILGQKVEFLVSFYNNEISEKSEIFDDQFSVERPDGSNFTLKIRSTKLEDSAMYFCATSTSGRYNEQFFGPGTRLTVL.

The chain recombines TRBV2 with TRBJ2-3; 10 positions agree with TRBD2. The CDR3 consists of 16 residues. Germline CDR1 reads SNHLY; CDR2 reads FYNNEI. V lost 1 base and J lost 4; bases outside the gene matches: 5. The CDR3 region has the DNA TGTGCCAGCAGTGAAGAGCCTAGCGGGGGCTCAGATACGCAGTATTTT. It translates to CASSEEPSGGSDTQYF. The full variable domain, in which reference TRBV2 and TRBJ2-3 provide the parts outside the CDR3, is EPEVTQTPSHQVTQMGQEVILRCVPISNHLYFYWYRQILGQKVEFLVSFYNNEISEKSEIFDDQFSVERPDGSNFTLKIRSTKLEDSAMYFCASSEEPSGGSDTQYFGPGTRLTVL.

This clone was counted between two and nine times. This chain links TRBV29-1 with TRBJ1-1; D is unresolved. Trimming cost V 4 bases and J 0 bases, with 12 bases left between them. Germline assignment: CDR1 SQVTM and CDR2 ANQGSEA. The CDR3 runs to 14 residues. The DNA for the CDR3 is TGCAGCGTTGGAGGACGTATGATGAACACTGAAGCTTTCTTT. Amino acids: CSVGGRMMNTEAFF.